This T cell receptor (beta chain) was identified in a study of cytomegalovirus exposure and HLA in healthy donors. Study-wide results and limits: The study labeled 150 or so TCR beta chains cytomegalovirus-associated. The CMV antigen specificity of a few CMV-associated chains was confirmed through in vitro analysis.

The table came from immunoSEQ multiplex PCR; TCRdb's copy has only in-frame clones and leaves some out. The sample includes 110,000 to 150,000 clones, about nine tenths of them seen just once. Details on this clone: Its specificity is not known.

While the first cohort had several hundred subjects, the donors belonged to the separate validation cohort of about 110 subjects. This CDR3 contains 16 residues. CDR1 and CDR2 from the germline V gene are SGHDT and YYEEEE. V trimming: 4 bases; J trimming: 2 bases; junction bases outside the gene matches: 7. This TCR derives from a woman in her 30s in good health and CMV-seropositive. The sequenced sample consisted of PBMCs. The rearrangement links TRBV5-6 to TRBJ2-1; 9 nucleotides match TRBD2. CDR3 sequence: CASSRGGGRAYNEQFF. CDR3 coding DNA: TGTGCCAGCAGCCGCGGGGGGGGCCGGGCCTACAATGAGCAGTTCTTC.